This T cell receptor beta chain was sequenced for a study of shared clonotypes between healthy human individuals. On the study more broadly: In total, the donors were a couple of women and a few men aged 18 to 49.

Concerning this clone itself: The antigen is unknown.

Some clones are missing from TCRdb's copy, which holds only in-frame ones; the method was immunoSEQ multiplex PCR. The sample lists 2 million to 3 million clones; approximately 94% were seen once. General observations from the study: Estimated richness was generally greater in naive than memory subsets. Shared across a handful of donors were about 4.6% of the naive CD4 clonotypes.

The CDR3 is made up of 15 amino acids. Germline V gene data show CDR1 as SGHRS and CDR2 as YFSETQ. V trimming: 4 bases; J trimming: 9 bases; junction bases outside the gene matches: 8. This TCR came from a man aged 18-30 years in good health. The genes are TRBV5-1 and TRBJ1-6; 9 bases are shared with TRBD1. Input material: naive CD4+ T cells sorted from blood. Subset in this sample: CD45RA+ positively selected. CDR3 nucleotide sequence: TGCGCCAGCAGCCCGGCTACAGGGGGCTCTTCACCCCTCCACTTT. It yields the protein CASSPATGGSSPLHF.